The clone carrying this T cell receptor (beta chain) has a handful of counts. Antigen: not known. Expressed TCRB transcripts were sequenced, since all the RNA that had been isolated was reverse transcribed. Some clones are missing from TCRdb's copy, which holds only in-frame ones; the method was immunoSEQ multiplex PCR. The repertoire holds around 300,000 clones, with 12% to 15% as singletons. The record originates from a study of beta chain features in type 1 diabetes. Study information: Age, gender and cell yields were similar between patients and healthy donors. Study-wide results and caveats: Shorter TCRB CDR3s, moderately but significantly so, were found in Type 1 diabetes patients in all four CD4+ subsets.

A single heparinised blood sample, averaging about 120 mL, was obtained per donor. All of the sorted populations showed purity greater than 95%. J gave up 11 bases and V 6 bases, and 4 bases lay outside the gene matches. From germline, CDR1 is SGHTA and CDR2 FQGTGA. This CDR3 is built from 13 residues. This TCR was recovered from a man younger than 40 in good health. The sequenced sample was central memory CD4+ T cells from blood. This chain links TRBV7-3 with TRBJ1-6, with 10 bases identical to TRBD1. This CDR3 reads CASSSGTGAPLHF. The CDR3 nucleotides read TGTGCCAGCAGTTCCGGGACAGGGGCACCCCTCCACTTT.